The 9 T cell receptor beta chains below were found in one sample sequenced in a study of beta chain features in type 1 diabetes. No antigen is known for these receptors. Study observations and caveats: Moderate yet significant TCRB CDR3 shortening was seen in Type 1 diabetes patients in all four CD4+ subsets.

Expressed TCRB transcripts were sequenced after all isolated RNA was converted to cDNA. Assay used: immunoSEQ multiplex PCR; TCRdb lists only in-frame clones, some missing. This table holds approximately 100,000 clones, 25% to 30% found once. The sample consisted of central memory CD4+ T cells from blood. The receptors here all came from a woman younger than 35 with type 1 diabetes.

The chain is built from TRBV7-2 and TRBJ1-1; a possible D gene is TRBD1 (6 bases). V was clipped by 3 bases and J by 4 bases, with 15 bases between them. The CDR3 is made up of 15 amino acids. The germline gives CDR1 SGHTA, CDR2 FQGNSA. In DNA form, the CDR3 reads TGTGCCAGCAGCTTGGAGACCAGGGGCGGCACTGAAGCTTTCTTT. Its translation is CASSLETRGGTEAFF. The whole variable domain, remainder taken from reference TRBV7-2 and TRBJ1-1, is GAGVSQSPSNKVTEKGKDVELRCDPISGHTALYWYRQSLGQGLEFLIYFQGNSAPDKSGLPSDRFSAERTGGSVSTLTIQRTQQEDSAVYLCASSLETRGGTEAFFGQGTRLTVV.

The table lists this clone with a few counts. This chain uses TRBV5-1 with TRBJ2-3; D might be TRBD1 (6 bases). Between the trimmed V and J ends, which lost 4 bases and 4 bases, there was a span of 16 bases. This CDR3 contains 15 residues. Germline V gene sequence: CDR1 SGHRS, CDR2 YFSETQ. The DNA for the CDR3 is TGCGCCAGCAGCCCGCAAAATAGACAGGCAGATACGCAGTATTTT. Translation gives CASSPQNRQADTQYF.

The genes are TRBV28 and TRBJ2-1; perhaps TRBD1 as D (5 bases). The germline V gene has CDR1 MDHEN and CDR2 SYDVKM. The CDR3 loop spans 16 amino acids. V lost 5 bases to trimming and J lost 4 bases, with 18 bases between them. The CDR3 nucleotides are TGTGCCAGCAGTATCCCCCCGGGTTCAGGGTACAATGAGCAGTTCTTC. This translates into CASSIPPGSGYNEQFF.

This clone was observed a few times. The CDR3 DNA follows: TGTGCCACTTTGAGCGCGGGAGCCGGTACCGGGGAGCTGTTTTTT. Residues: CATLSAGAGTGELFF. The chain recombines TRBV6-1 with TRBJ2-2, with TRBD2 matching 7 bases. V shed 10 bases, J shed 5 bases, and the junction held 13 bases outside the gene matches. The CDR3 runs to 15 residues. Germline CDR1 MNHNS, CDR2 SASEGT.

The sample holds a few counts of this clone. The chain uses TRBV30 and TRBJ2-7, with D possibly being TRBD2 (5 bases). The V end was cut by 6 bases, the J end by 5 bases, with 14 bases between. Germline V gives CDR1 GTSNPN, CDR2 SVGIG (reference sequence). The CDR3 has 12 amino acids. The CDR3 spells CACYPEGHEQYF. The CDR3 DNA follows: TGTGCCTGTTACCCCGAGGGCCACGAGCAGTACTTC.

This clone was counted between two and nine times. The chain uses TRBV25-1 and TRBJ1-2; D gene ambiguous. Germline V lookup: CDR1 MGHDK, CDR2 SYGVNS. There are 14 residues in the CDR3. Trimming removed 0 bases at V and 4 bases at J, with 9 bases between. Here the CDR3 reads CASSEYDGLYGYTF. In DNA form, the CDR3 reads TGTGCCAGCAGTGAATACGACGGACTCTATGGCTACACCTTC.

In its sample, this clone was seen a few times. The chain couples TRBV19 to TRBJ2-4; D might be TRBD1 (7 bases). The germline V and J ends were trimmed by 1 base and 8 bases, with 15 bases remaining between them. Germline values: CDR1 LNHDA, CDR2 SQIVND (reference sequence). This CDR3 spans 15 amino acids. The CDR3 protein is CASSIGDRDFDIQYF. The CDR3 nucleotides are TGTGCCAGTAGTATAGGCGACAGGGACTTCGACATTCAGTACTTC.

The chain recombines TRBV18 with TRBJ1-1, with 8 bases lining up with TRBD1. The CDR3 loop spans 17 amino acids. Germline CDR1 and CDR2: KGHSH and LQKENI. V gave up 1 base and J gave up 3 bases; unmatched junction bases: 10. The CDR3, as DNA: TGTGCCAGCTCACCACGACGTGGACAGGGTGTGTACACTGAAGCTTTCTTT. Its protein is CASSPRRGQGVYTEAFF.

This clone was detected a few times. The V gene is TRBV25-1, the J gene TRBJ2-4, with TRBD2 matching over 8 bases. V lost 2 bases and J lost 9; bases outside the gene matches: 9. Germline V gene lookup returns CDR1 MGHDK and CDR2 SYGVNS. The length of the CDR3 is 15 residues. CDR3 amino acids: CASSESGSIDSIQYF. The CDR3 DNA reads as TGTGCCAGCAGTGAAAGCGGGAGCATAGATAGCATTCAGTACTTC.